This TCR beta chain stems from a study of CD8 T cells in ankylosing spondylitis. The study, taken as a whole, reports: Ankylosing spondylitis blood appeared to be characterized by a TCR beta motif of about eight highly homologous variants. Certain motif variants had earlier been reported in reactive arthritis synovial fluid and blood. Disease-associated clones were reportedly significantly overrepresented in matched ankylosing spondylitis synovial fluid.

Details on this clonotype: Its antigen is unknown.

Libraries of TCR beta came from quantitative 5'-RACE with molecular barcodes. TCRdb used MiXCR to reprocess the 5' RACE reads, holding one entry per CDR3 protein. The table shows 150,000 to 250,000 distinct CDR3 sequences, with around 13% occurring only once. Sequencing was carried out using blood, either unsorted or a sorted T cell fraction (not recorded which). The receptor comes from a male donor with ankylosing spondylitis or in good health (not recorded which).

For the CDR3, the DNA is TGTGCCAGCAGCTCCGACAGGGAACAAGAGACCCAGTACTTC. This encodes CASSSDREQETQYF. J is TRBJ2-5 and V is TRBV7-9, with 7 bases aligning to TRBD1. The CDR3 spans 14 residues. J lost 2 bases, V lost 4 bases, and 4 bases had no gene match. Germline values: CDR1 SEHNR, CDR2 FQNEAQ (reference sequence).